Ten or more counts support the clone carrying this TCR beta chain. These data belong to a study of T cells in Graves' hyperthyroidism and ophthalmopathy. RNA transcripts provided the source from which TCR beta CDR3 regions were amplified. Using the HTBI primer set, a first-round RT-PCR was run on the TCR CDR3. TCRdb redid the calling of the multiplex PCR reads with MiXCR, one entry per CDR3 protein. Here the sample spans hundreds of thousands of distinct CDR3 sequences, around 14% being singletons. Input material: blood. This clonotype was sampled from a woman aged 25-40 years with Graves' hyperthyroidism that later progressed to Graves' ophthalmopathy.

In nucleotides, the CDR3 is TGTGCCAGCAGCTCCTTTAACGGGGAGCTGTTTTTT. As protein: CASSSFNGELFF. The chain combines TRBV7-2 with TRBJ2-2; D is unclear. CDR1 is SGHTA, CDR2 FQGNSA, per germline. This CDR3 has 12 amino acids. The germline V and J ends were trimmed by 4 bases and 7 bases, with 7 bases remaining between them.